This is a list of T cell receptor beta chains from one sample in a study of blood T cell repertoires in COVID-19. Here immunoSEQ multiplex PCR was the method, and the copy in TCRdb shows in-frame clones only, minus some. The sample holds 85,000 to 130,000 clones; about 84% are singletons and the top ten take 14%. Material for sequencing was peripheral blood. The receptors were sampled from a woman aged 60-75 years with acute or convalescent COVID-19. The CDR3 runs from the conserved cysteine through the conserved F or W. Fields, in order: J gene, V gene, D gene, clone size, CDR3 length, CDR3 DNA, CDR3 protein. D genes are given only for firm matches. Size values are once, few and many counts, or a class for expanded clones, and some rows have none.

TRBJ1-2	TRBV12-2	.	few	13	TGTGCAAGTCGCCCGCGGAGGGGCGCGGGCTACACCTTC	CASRPRRGAGYTF
TRBJ2-3	TRBV5-1	TRBD2	.	19	TGCGCCAGCAGCTCGGGACTAGCGGGAGTCCTGGCCCGCCCAGATACGCAGTATTTT	CASSSGLAGVLARPDTQYF
TRBJ1-5	TRBV19	TRBD1	.	15	TGTGCCAGTAGTTACAGGGGGAATAGCAATCAGCCCCAGCATTTT	CASSYRGNSNQPQHF
TRBJ2-1	TRBV5-6	TRBD2	.	15	TGTGCCAGCAGCCGACTAGCGGATACCTACAATGAGCAGTTCTTC	CASSRLADTYNEQFF
TRBJ1-3	TRBV11-2	.	few	15	TGTGCCAGCAGCTTTAACTTCGTCTCTGGAAACACCATATATTTT	CASSFNFVSGNTIYF
TRBJ2-3	TRBV6-6	.	.	15	TGTGCCAGCAGCTTCGCCGGTCTTGGCACAGATACGCAGTATTTT	CASSFAGLGTDTQYF
TRBJ2-2	TRBV29-1	TRBD2	.	14	TGCAGCGTTGATGTACTAGCGGGAACCGGGGAGCTGTTTTTT	CSVDVLAGTGELFF
TRBJ2-3	TRBV4-1	TRBD1	.	15	TGCGCCAGCAGCCAAGAACAGGGGGGCACAGATACGCAGTATTTT	CASSQEQGGTDTQYF
TRBJ2-1	TRBV3-1/TRBV3-2	.	.	15	TGTGCCAGCAGCCAAGAACTGCGAAACTACAATGAGCAGTTCTTC	CASSQELRNYNEQFF
TRBJ1-1	TRBV7-8	.	.	13	TGTGCCAGCAGCTCGACTATGGGCACTGAAGCTTTCTTT	CASSSTMGTEAFF
TRBJ1-1	TRBV5-1	.	.	15	TGCGCCAGCAGCTTGGTTCAGACGACAGGCGCTGAAGCTTTCTTT	CASSLVQTTGAEAFF
TRBJ1-4	TRBV6-5	.	once	15	TGTGCCAGCAGACAAGCCGGGTCGATTAATGAAAAACTGTTTTTT	CASRQAGSINEKLFF
TRBJ1-4	TRBV5-1	.	.	15	TGCGCCAGCAGCCCCGGCCCAGGGCCCGATGAAAAACTGTTTTTT	CASSPGPGPDEKLFF
TRBJ1-1	TRBV18	TRBD1	.	15	TGTGCCAGCTCACCGAGACAGGGGGGCGGCACTGAAGCTTTCTTT	CASSPRQGGGTEAFF
TRBJ2-1	TRBV7-9	TRBD2	few	15	TGTGCCAGCAGCCTGAGGGAGCGGGGGTGGGATGAGCAGTTCTTC	CASSLRERGWDEQFF
TRBJ2-3	TRBV18	.	.	16	TGTGCCAGCTCACCACTCCCGCTAGCCAGGGGAGATACGCAGTATTTT	CASSPLPLARGDTQYF